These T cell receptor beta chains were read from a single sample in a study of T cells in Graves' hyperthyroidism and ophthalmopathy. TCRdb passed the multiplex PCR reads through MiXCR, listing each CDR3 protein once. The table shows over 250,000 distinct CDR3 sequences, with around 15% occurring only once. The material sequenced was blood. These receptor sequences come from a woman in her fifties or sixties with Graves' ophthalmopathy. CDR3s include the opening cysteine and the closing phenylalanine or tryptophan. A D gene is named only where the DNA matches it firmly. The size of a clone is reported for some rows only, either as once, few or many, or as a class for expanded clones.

TGTGCCAGCAGCGTAACACAGGGGGCGTGGAATTCACCCCTCCACTTT	CASSVTQGAWNSPLHF	16	many	TRBV9	TRBD1	TRBJ1-6
TGTGCCAGCAGCTCCCGGGCGCGGGAGGATGAGCAGTTCTTC	CASSSRAREDEQFF	14	many	TRBV7-2	TRBD2	TRBJ2-1
TGTGCCAGCAGTTTAGTGGGGGTATTTAGCACAGATACGCAGTATTTT	CASSLVGVFSTDTQYF	16	NA	TRBV27	NA	TRBJ2-3
TGTGCCAGCAGTCCCGGGACTAGCTACAATGAGCAGTTCTTC	CASSPGTSYNEQFF	14	many	TRBV3-1	TRBD2	TRBJ2-1
TGTGCCAGCAGCCAGGACTCCCGATTGACAGGGGGAAACACTGAAGCTTTCTTT	CASSQDSRLTGGNTEAFF	18	NA	TRBV4-2	TRBD1	TRBJ1-1
TGTGCCAGCAGCACCCCGTTAGATACGCAGTATTTT	CASSTPLDTQYF	12	many	TRBV28	NA	TRBJ2-3
TGCAGCGTTGATGAGGGGACTAGAGCTGTGCAGTACTTC	CSVDEGTRAVQYF	13	NA	TRBV29-1	TRBD2	TRBJ2-7
TGTGCCAGCAGTCCCGGACCTCTTTTAGTCCTTGGAGCTTTCTTT	CASSPGPLLVLGAFF	15	many	TRBV6-1	NA	TRBJ1-1
TGTGCCAGCAGCTTACTCCGGGGGGGCCGTAATACGCAGTATTTT	CASSLLRGGRNTQYF	15	many	TRBV7-2	TRBD2	TRBJ2-3
TGTGCCACTCACGGGACAGGGAGCCCCTACGAGCAGTACTTC	CATHGTGSPYEQYF	14	NA	TRBV15	TRBD1	TRBJ2-7